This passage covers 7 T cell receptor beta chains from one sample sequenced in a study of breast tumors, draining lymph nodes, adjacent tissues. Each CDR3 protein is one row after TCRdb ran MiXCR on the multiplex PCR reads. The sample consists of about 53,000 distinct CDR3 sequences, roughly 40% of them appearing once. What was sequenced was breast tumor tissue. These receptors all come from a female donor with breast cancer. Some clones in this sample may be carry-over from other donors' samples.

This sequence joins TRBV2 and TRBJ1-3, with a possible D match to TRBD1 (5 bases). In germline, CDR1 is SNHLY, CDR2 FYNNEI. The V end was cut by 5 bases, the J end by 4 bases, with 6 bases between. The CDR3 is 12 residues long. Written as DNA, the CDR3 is TGTGCCAGCAGTCGACAGGGAAACACCATATATTTT. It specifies CASSRQGNTIYF.

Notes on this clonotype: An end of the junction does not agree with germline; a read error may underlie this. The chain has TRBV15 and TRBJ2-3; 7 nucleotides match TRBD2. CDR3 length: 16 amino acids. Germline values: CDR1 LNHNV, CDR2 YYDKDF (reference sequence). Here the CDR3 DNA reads TGCGCCACCGGCGAGAGGGAGGGGTATCGCTCAGATACGCAGTATTTT. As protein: CATGEREGYRSDTQYF.

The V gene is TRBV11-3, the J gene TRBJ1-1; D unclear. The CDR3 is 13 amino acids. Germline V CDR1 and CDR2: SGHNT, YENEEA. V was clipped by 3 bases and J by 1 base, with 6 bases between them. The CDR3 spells CASSLSGNTEAFF. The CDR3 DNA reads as TGTGCCAGCAGCTTGTCAGGGAACACTGAAGCTTTCTTT.

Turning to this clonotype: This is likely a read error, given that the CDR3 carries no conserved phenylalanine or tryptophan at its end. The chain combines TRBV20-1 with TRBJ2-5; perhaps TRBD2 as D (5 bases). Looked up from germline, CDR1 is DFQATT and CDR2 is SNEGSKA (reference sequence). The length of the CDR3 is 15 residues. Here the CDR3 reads CRARSLGNSEETQYL. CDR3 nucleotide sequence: TGCAGAGCTAGATCCCTCGGGAATTCGGAGGAGACCCAGTACCTC.

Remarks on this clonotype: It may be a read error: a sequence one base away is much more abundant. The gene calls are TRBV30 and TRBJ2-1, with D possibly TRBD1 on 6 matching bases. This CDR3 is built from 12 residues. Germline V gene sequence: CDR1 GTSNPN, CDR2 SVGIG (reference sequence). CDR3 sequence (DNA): TGTGCCTGGGGTACAGGGTACAGTGAGCAGTTCTTC. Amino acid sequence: CAWGTGYSEQFF.

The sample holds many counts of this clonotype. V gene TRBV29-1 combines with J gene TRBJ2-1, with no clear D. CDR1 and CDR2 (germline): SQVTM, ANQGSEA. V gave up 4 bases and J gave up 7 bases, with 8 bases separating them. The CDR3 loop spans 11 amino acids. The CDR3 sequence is CSVGVWNEQFF. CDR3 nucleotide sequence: TGCAGCGTTGGGGTATGGAATGAGCAGTTCTTC.

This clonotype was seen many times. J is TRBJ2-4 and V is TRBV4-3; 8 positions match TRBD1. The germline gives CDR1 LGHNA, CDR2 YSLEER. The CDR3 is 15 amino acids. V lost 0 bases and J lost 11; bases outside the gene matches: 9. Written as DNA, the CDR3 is TGCGCCAGCAGCCAAGATCGAACAGGGGGTAGAGTTCAGTACTTC. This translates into CASSQDRTGGRVQYF.